These T cell receptor beta chains were read from a single sample in a study of T cells in Graves' hyperthyroidism and ophthalmopathy. TCRdb reprocessed the multiplex PCR reads with MiXCR, giving one entry per CDR3 protein. There are 600,000 to 700,000 distinct CDR3 sequences in the sample; roughly 14% occur only once, and approximately 4.2% lies in the top ten. Sample: blood. The receptors derive from a woman between 40 and 50 years old with Graves' ophthalmopathy. The CDR3 runs from the conserved cysteine through the conserved F or W. A D gene is named only where the DNA matches it firmly. Not all rows give a size; the values are once, few, many and, for expanded clones, a class.

TGTGCCACCAGTGAGGACAGGCGAAACGAGCAGTACTTC	CATSEDRRNEQYF	TRBD1	NA	TRBJ2-7	13	TRBV24-1
TGTGCCAGCAGCCAGACAGGCGGCCTGGGCTACACCTTC	CASSQTGGLGYTF	NA	many	TRBJ1-2	13	TRBV28
TGTGCCAGCAGTTACTCATCGAACACTGAAGCTTTCTTT	CASSYSSNTEAFF	NA	many	TRBJ1-1	13	TRBV6-5
TGCAGTGTTCGAGGACCCCGGGCGGGAGGGGACACCGGGGAGCTGTTTTTT	CSVRGPRAGGDTGELFF	TRBD2	few	TRBJ2-2	17	TRBV20-1
TGTGCCAGCAGCTTAGACGGGGGGGCTCAGCCCCAGCATTTT	CASSLDGGAQPQHF	NA	many	TRBJ1-5	14	TRBV7-9
TGTGCCATCAGTGGTGGTAGCGGGAGCGGAGAGACCCAGTACTTC	CAISGGSGSGETQYF	TRBD2	NA	TRBJ2-5	15	TRBV10-3
TGTGCCAGCAGTGGGGGACACTCCCAAGAGACCCAGTACTTC	CASSGGHSQETQYF	NA	many	TRBJ2-5	14	TRBV12-3/TRBV12-4
TGTGCCAGCTCACCCGGGTCGATAAACCTGACGGGCAGCAGAGAGACCCAGTACTTC	CASSPGSINLTGSRETQYF	NA	NA	TRBJ2-5	19	TRBV18
TGCAGCGTTGAAGTCCTAGCTCAAGAGACCCAGTACTTC	CSVEVLAQETQYF	NA	many	TRBJ2-5	13	TRBV29-1
TGTGCCAGCAGCCGAGAGGCCAAAAACATTCAGTACTTC	CASSREAKNIQYF	NA	many	TRBJ2-4	13	TRBV6-2/TRBV6-3
TGTGCCAGCAGATCGTCAGGGCTCAACACTGAAGCTTTCTTT	CASRSSGLNTEAFF	NA	many	TRBJ1-1	14	TRBV27
TGTGCCAGCAGTTTCCAGGGGGGAGAGACCCAGTACTTC	CASSFQGGETQYF	NA	many	TRBJ2-5	13	TRBV12-3/TRBV12-4
TGCAGAGCGTCAGGGGGCCTTGGCTACACCTTC	CRASGGLGYTF	TRBD1	NA	TRBJ1-2	11	TRBV20-1
TGCAGTGCTAGAGACCCAAGGAGGGATGGAGACATTCAGTACTTC	CSARDPRRDGDIQYF	NA	many	TRBJ2-4	15	TRBV20-1
TGTGCCAGCAGCGTATCGGGCGACGGTATCGAGCAGTACTTC	CASSVSGDGIEQYF	NA	many	TRBJ2-7	14	TRBV9
TGCAGTGCTAGCGGGAGTTGGGGCGAGCAGTACTTC	CSASGSWGEQYF	NA	many	TRBJ2-7	12	TRBV20-1
TGTGCCAGCAGCCCCAGTGGAGGGGAGACCCAGTACTTC	CASSPSGGETQYF	NA	many	TRBJ2-5	13	TRBV28
TGCGCCAGCAGCATCGGGACAGGATATCAGCCCCAGCATTTT	CASSIGTGYQPQHF	TRBD1	many	TRBJ1-5	14	TRBV5-1
TGTGCCAGCAGCCAAATGGACAGTACTGAAGCTTTCTTT	CASSQMDSTEAFF	NA	many	TRBJ1-1	13	TRBV7-9
TGTGCCAGCCTCCAAGGACTAGAAGCCCCTGAAGCTTTCTTT	CASLQGLEAPEAFF	NA	NA	TRBJ1-1	14	TRBV6-1
TGCAGTGCTCCGGGACTAGCCGCCGATGAGCAGTTCTTC	CSAPGLAADEQFF	TRBD2	few	TRBJ2-1	13	TRBV20-1
TGTGCCAGTAGTATAGCCACCCCGGGAAAGGGGGCAGGAGTCGATTCCGGGGCTTTCTTT	CASSIATPGKGAGVDSGAFF	TRBD1	many	TRBJ1-1	20	TRBV19
TGTGCCAGCAGTTTAACAGGGGTAACCACTGAAGCTTTCTTT	CASSLTGVTTEAFF	TRBD1	many	TRBJ1-1	14	TRBV28
TGTGCCAGCAGTTACTCGAACGTGACAGGAGTGTACCAAGAGACCCAGTACTTC	CASSYSNVTGVYQETQYF	NA	many	TRBJ2-5	18	TRBV6-7